Below, one TCR beta chain is given with its context. Its antigen is not known. The CDR3 is made up of 15 amino acids. CDR1 is LNHDA, CDR2 SQIVND, per germline (reference sequence). Trimming shortened V by 2 bases and J by 6 bases, and 14 bases separated the two germline ends. TCRdb used MiXCR to reprocess the reads, holding one entry per CDR3 protein. Of about 85,000 distinct CDR3 sequences detected, around 49% appear once; the ten largest clones hold more than 85%. This entry belongs to a study of T cell repertoires in cytomegalovirus infection. Study in general: Alongside well-studied HLA-B-restricted CMV epitopes, recently identified HLA-C-restricted CMV epitopes were also used. The public TCR beta signatures pointed to both CMV infection and matching HLA type. General study results and limits: Using cumulative public TCR beta family frequency, the authors identified those who carried CMV together with the relevant HLA. HLA-C-restricted CMV clonotypes gave the most frequent clonotype in two of eight donors.

The chain links TRBV19 to TRBJ1-5, with D possibly TRBD1 on 6 matching bases. The sequencing used CD8+ T cells from cultured PBMCs, collected from culture after CMV antigen stimulation. The clonotype was recovered from a human donor in good health (CMV status not recorded). Some clones in this sample may be carry-over from other donors' samples. CDR3 DNA: TGTGCCAGTAGTATACTACAGGGAGGACGTCAGCCCCAGCATTTT. It specifies CASSILQGGRQPQHF. Complete variable domain (other parts from reference TRBV19 and TRBJ1-5): DGGITQSPKYLFRKEGQNVTLSCEQNLNHDAMYWYRQDPGQGLRLIYYSQIVNDFQKGDIAEGYSVSREKKESFPLTVTSAQKNPTAFYLCASSILQGGRQPQHFGDGTRLSIL.